This T cell receptor beta chain stems from a study of blood T cell repertoires in COVID-19. CDR3 length: 19 amino acids. Germline V gives CDR1 KGHDR, CDR2 SFDVKD. The V segment lost 1 base and the J segment 8 bases; nucleotides outside the gene matches: 17. This clone appeared once. Sequencing used immunoSEQ multiplex PCR; TCRdb keeps in-frame clones, though not all of them. This table has around 30,000 clones, around 91% appearing once. Sequenced sample: peripheral blood. The V call is TRBV24-1, the J call TRBJ2-1, with 9 bases identical to TRBD2. This receptor was identified in a man older than 75 with acute or convalescent COVID-19. CDR3 sequence (DNA): TGTGCCACCAGTGATTTAGGGCGGGGGGGCCTGGCTAAAAAGGATGAGCAGTTCTTC. It encodes CATSDLGRGGLAKKDEQFF.